Below are 10 T cell receptor beta chains sequenced from a single sample in a study of control samples from healthy donors and cancer patients. Clones were read by immunoSEQ multiplex PCR, and TCRdb kept only the in-frame ones, dropping some. The table has 150,000 to 180,000 clones, about 94% seen once. Source material: blood. The source is a man aged 35 to 55 in good health.

This clone was found a few times. The V and J genes are TRBV28 and TRBJ1-1, with 8 bases fitting TRBD1. This CDR3 comprises 14 residues. The junction had 7 bases not matched to a gene; V was cut back by 6 bases and J by 4 bases. Germline V CDR1 and CDR2: MDHEN, SYDVKM. CDR3 sequence: CASRSGGAGTEAFF. CDR3 nucleotide sequence: TGTGCCAGCAGGTCAGGGGGCGCAGGCACTGAAGCTTTCTTT.

The chain has TRBV9 and TRBJ2-1, with 8 bases aligning to TRBD2. Losses at the gene ends were 4 bases for V and 8 bases for J; bases not matched to a gene: 8. The CDR3 length is 14 residues. Germline CDR1 SGDLS, CDR2 YYNGEE. The chain's CDR3 is CASSTWTSPYEQFF. CDR3 in DNA: TGTGCCAGCAGCACTTGGACTAGCCCCTATGAGCAGTTCTTC.

The chain couples TRBV30 to TRBJ1-6; possibly TRBD1 for D (5 bases). This CDR3 spans 14 amino acids. Trimming stripped 6 bases from V and 14 bases from J, with 23 bases between. Per the germline V gene, CDR1 is GTSNPN and CDR2 is SVGIG (reference sequence). The CDR3 DNA sequence: TGTGCCTGCCACCCGCCGGGGCAGGTCGTAGCCCTCCACTTT. Protein sequence: CACHPPGQVVALHF.

The chain joins TRBV28 to TRBJ1-4, with D possibly being TRBD1 (5 bases). V lost 7 bases and J 4 bases, leaving 10 bases between the germline ends. The CDR3 runs 13 residues. Germline-derived CDR1 and CDR2 are MDHEN and SYDVKM. CDR3 in amino acids: CASTRALNEKLFF. The CDR3 bases are TGTGCCAGCACCAGGGCTCTTAATGAAAAACTGTTTTTT.

This chain links TRBV5-5 with TRBJ1-1; D is unresolved. Trimming pared 4 bases from V and 6 bases from J, leaving 13 bases between. CDR1 and CDR2 from the germline V gene are SGHKS and YYEKEE (reference sequence). This CDR3 contains 13 residues. Written as DNA, the CDR3 is TGTGCCAGCAGCAACCCCGGATCCGCTGAAGCTTTCTTT. This sequence encodes CASSNPGSAEAFF.

The chain combines TRBV6-5 with TRBJ1-1; D ambiguous. This CDR3 contains 14 residues. V lost 2 bases, J lost 7 bases, and 14 bases lay in between. Germline-derived CDR1 and CDR2 are MNHEY and SVGAGI. As DNA, the CDR3 is TGTGCCAGCAGTTACGGCGGTCAAGGTCTTGAAGCTTTCTTT. Its protein is CASSYGGQGLEAFF.

This chain uses TRBV7-2 with TRBJ1-6; TRBD1 aligns across 8 bases. Germline V CDR1 and CDR2: SGHTA, FQGNSA. CDR3 length: 17 residues. With 0 bases clipped from V and 9 bases from J, the junction kept 10 bases outside the gene matches. The CDR3 DNA sequence: TGTGCCAGCAGCTTAGCGGTATCAGGGGGCGCCGGTTCACCCCTCCACTTT. It specifies CASSLAVSGGAGSPLHF.

The rearrangement uses TRBV19 and TRBJ1-5; tentative D call: TRBD1 (6 bases). There are 16 residues in the CDR3. Per germline, CDR1 LNHDA and CDR2 SQIVND (reference sequence). V lost 3 bases and J 6 bases, leaving 18 bases between the germline ends. The CDR3: CASSMGRGAVGQPQHF. The CDR3 DNA is TGTGCCAGTAGTATGGGCAGGGGAGCCGTTGGTCAGCCCCAGCATTTT.

This clone was seen only once. The V and J genes are TRBV9 and TRBJ1-1, with 7 bases aligning to TRBD1. The trim removed 3 bases at V and 6 bases at J, leaving 11 bases unmatched. This CDR3 has 15 residues. Germline V gene lookup returns CDR1 SGDLS and CDR2 YYNGEE. The CDR3 here is CASSATTGSGAEAFF. The CDR3 DNA is TGTGCCAGCAGCGCCACGACAGGGTCGGGCGCTGAAGCTTTCTTT.

The V gene is TRBV11-2, the J gene TRBJ1-1; D is unresolved. Germline loops: CDR1 SGHAT, CDR2 FQNNGV. There are 13 residues in the CDR3. V was trimmed by 3 bases and J by 1 base, leaving 6 bases between them. CDR3 DNA: TGTGCCAGCAGCTTTATTAGGAACACTGAAGCTTTCTTT. Translating gives CASSFIRNTEAFF.